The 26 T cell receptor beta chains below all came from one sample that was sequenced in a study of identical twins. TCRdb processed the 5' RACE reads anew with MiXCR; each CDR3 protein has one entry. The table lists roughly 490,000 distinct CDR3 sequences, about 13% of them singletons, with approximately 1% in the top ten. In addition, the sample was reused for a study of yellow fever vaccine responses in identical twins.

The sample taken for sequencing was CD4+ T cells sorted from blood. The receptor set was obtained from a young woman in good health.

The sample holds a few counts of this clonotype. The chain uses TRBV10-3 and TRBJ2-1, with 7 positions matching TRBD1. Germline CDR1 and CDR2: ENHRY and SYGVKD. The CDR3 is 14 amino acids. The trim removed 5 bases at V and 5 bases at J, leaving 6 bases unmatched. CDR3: CAISNSTGHNEQFF. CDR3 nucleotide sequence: TGTGCCATCAGTAACTCGACAGGGCACAATGAGCAGTTCTTC.

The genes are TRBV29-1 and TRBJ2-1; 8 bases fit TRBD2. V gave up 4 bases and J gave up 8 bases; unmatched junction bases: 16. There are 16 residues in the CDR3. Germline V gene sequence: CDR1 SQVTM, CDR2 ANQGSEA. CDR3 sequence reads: CSVVPHLGLANHEQFF. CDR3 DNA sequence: TGCAGCGTTGTCCCCCATCTCGGACTAGCTAATCATGAGCAGTTCTTC.

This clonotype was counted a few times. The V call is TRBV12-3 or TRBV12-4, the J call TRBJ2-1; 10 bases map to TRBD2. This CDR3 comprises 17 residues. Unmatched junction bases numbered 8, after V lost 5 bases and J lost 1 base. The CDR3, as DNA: TGTGCCAGCAGTCCCCTAGCGGGAGTGAGGTCCTACAATGAGCAGTTCTTC. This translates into CASSPLAGVRSYNEQFF.

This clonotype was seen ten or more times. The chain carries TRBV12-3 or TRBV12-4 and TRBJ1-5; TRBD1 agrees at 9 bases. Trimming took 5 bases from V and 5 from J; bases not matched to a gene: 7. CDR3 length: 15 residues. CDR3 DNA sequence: TGTGCCAGCAGTCTGGGGACAGGGAATGATCAGCCCCAGCATTTT. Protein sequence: CASSLGTGNDQPQHF.

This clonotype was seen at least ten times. Here the CDR3 DNA reads TGTGCCAGCAGCTTGGCCCGTAGCGAGCCCCAGCATTTT. It encodes CASSLARSEPQHF. The chain carries TRBV5-5 and TRBJ1-5; D call uncertain. The V and J ends lost 0 bases and 8 bases respectively, with 9 bases between them. The length of the CDR3 is 13 residues. Germline values: CDR1 SGHKS, CDR2 YYEKEE (reference sequence).

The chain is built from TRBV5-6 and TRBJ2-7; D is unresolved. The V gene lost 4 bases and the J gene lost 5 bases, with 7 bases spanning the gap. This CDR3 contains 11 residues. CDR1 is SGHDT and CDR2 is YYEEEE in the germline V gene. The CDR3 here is CASSPEDEQYF. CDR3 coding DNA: TGTGCCAGCAGCCCCGAGGACGAGCAGTACTTC.

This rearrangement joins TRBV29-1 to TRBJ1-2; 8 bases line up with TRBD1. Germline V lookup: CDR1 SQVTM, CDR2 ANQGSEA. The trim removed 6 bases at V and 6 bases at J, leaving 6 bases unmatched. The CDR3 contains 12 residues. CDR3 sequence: CSVLRGQDGYTF. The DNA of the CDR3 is TGCAGCGTGCTCAGGGGGCAGGATGGCTACACCTTC.

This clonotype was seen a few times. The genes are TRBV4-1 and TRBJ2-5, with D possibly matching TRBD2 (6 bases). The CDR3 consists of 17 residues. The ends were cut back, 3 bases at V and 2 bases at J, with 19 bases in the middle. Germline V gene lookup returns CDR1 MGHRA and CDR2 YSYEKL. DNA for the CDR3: TGCGCCAGCAGCCAGGCAAGTCGGGCGGGGATTCAAGAGACCCAGTACTTC. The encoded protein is CASSQASRAGIQETQYF.

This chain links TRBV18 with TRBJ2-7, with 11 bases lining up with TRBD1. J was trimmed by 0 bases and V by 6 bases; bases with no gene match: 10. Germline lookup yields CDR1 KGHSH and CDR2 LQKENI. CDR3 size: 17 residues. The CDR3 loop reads CASSRSSGTGGSYEQYF. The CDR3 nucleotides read TGTGCCAGCTCCCGAAGCTCCGGGACAGGGGGCTCCTACGAGCAGTACTTC.

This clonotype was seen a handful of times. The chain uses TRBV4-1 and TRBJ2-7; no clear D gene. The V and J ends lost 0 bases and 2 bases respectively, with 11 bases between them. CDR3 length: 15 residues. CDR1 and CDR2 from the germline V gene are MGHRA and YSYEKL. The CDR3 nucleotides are TGCGCCAGCAGCCAAGAGGAAGGGAATCCCTACGAGCAGTACTTC. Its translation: CASSQEEGNPYEQYF.

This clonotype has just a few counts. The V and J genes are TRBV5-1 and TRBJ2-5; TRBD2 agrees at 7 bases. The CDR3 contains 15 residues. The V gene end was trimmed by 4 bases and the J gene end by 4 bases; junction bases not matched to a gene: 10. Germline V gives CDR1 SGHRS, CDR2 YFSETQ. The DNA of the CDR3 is TGCGCCAGCAGCCCACTGGGGGGGAGCCGAGAGACCCAGTACTTC. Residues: CASSPLGGSRETQYF.

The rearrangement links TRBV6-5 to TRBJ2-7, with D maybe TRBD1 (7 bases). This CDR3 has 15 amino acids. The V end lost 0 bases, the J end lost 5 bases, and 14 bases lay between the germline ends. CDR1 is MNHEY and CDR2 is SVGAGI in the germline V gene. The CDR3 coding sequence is TGTGCCAGCAGTTACTCGATGGAGGGGGCCCACGAGCAGTACTTC. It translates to CASSYSMEGAHEQYF.

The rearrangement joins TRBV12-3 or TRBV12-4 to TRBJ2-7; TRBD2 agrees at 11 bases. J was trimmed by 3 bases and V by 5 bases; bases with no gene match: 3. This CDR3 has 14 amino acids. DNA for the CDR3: TGTGCCAGCAGTCGACTAGCGGGATTCTACGAGCAGTACTTC. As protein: CASSRLAGFYEQYF.

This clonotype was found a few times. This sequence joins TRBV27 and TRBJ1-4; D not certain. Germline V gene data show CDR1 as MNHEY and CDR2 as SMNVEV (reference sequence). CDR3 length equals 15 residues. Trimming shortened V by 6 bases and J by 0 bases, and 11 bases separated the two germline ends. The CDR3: CASSLQRATNEKLFF. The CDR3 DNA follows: TGTGCCAGCAGCCTGCAGCGAGCAACTAATGAAAAACTGTTTTTT. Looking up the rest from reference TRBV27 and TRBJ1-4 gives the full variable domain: EAQVTQNPRYLITVTGKKLTVTCSQNMNHEYMSWYRQDPGLGLRQIYYSMNVEVTDKGDVPEGYKVSRKEKRNFPLILESPSPNQTSLYFCASSLQRATNEKLFFGSGTQLSVL.

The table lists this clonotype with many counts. The CDR3 is CATSRDRGRSSYEQYF. In nucleotides, the CDR3 is TGTGCCACCAGCAGAGATCGGGGGCGTAGTTCCTACGAGCAGTACTTC. This chain links TRBV15 with TRBJ2-7; D is perhaps TRBD1 or TRBD2 (6 bases each). The CDR3 runs to 16 residues. V was clipped by 0 bases and J by 1 base, with 13 bases between them. Germline V lookup: CDR1 LNHNV, CDR2 YYDKDF (reference sequence).

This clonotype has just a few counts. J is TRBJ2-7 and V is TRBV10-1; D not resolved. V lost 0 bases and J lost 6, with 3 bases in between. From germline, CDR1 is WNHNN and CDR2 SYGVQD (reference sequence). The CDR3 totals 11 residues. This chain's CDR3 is CASSESSEQYF. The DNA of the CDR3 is TGCGCCAGCAGTGAGTCCAGCGAGCAGTACTTC.

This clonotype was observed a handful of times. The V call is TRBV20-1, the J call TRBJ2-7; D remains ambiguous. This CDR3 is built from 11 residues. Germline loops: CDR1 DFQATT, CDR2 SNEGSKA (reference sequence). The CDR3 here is CTARDSYEQYF. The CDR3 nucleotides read TGCACGGCTAGGGATTCCTACGAGCAGTACTTC.

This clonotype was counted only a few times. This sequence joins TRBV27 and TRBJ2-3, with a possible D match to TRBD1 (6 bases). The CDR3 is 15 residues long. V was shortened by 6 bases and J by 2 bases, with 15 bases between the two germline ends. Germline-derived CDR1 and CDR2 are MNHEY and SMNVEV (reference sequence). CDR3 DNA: TGTGCCAGCAGCTTACAGGGACCCTACACAGATACGCAGTATTTT. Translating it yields CASSLQGPYTDTQYF.

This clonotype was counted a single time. CDR3 sequence: CASSLNGRAAQYF. CDR3 bases: TGTGCCAGCAGCTTAAATGGCAGGGCAGCCCAGTACTTC. The J gene is TRBJ2-5, the V gene TRBV7-3; a possible D gene is TRBD1 (5 bases). The V end lost 1 base, the J end lost 9 bases, and 12 bases lay between the germline ends. Germline CDR1 and CDR2: SGHTA and FQGTGA. This CDR3 has 13 amino acids.

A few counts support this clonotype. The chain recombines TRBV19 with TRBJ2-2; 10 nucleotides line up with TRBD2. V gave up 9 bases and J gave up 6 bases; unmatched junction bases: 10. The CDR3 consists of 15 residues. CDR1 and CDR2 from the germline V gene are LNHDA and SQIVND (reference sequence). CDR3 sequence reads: CASSSGGLGAGELFF. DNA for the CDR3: TGTGCCAGCTCTAGCGGGGGATTAGGGGCCGGGGAGCTGTTTTTT.

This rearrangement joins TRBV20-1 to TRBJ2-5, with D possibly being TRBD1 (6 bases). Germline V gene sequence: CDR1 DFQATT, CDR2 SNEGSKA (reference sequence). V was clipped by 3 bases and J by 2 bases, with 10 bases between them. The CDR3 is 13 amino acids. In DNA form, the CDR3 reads TGCAGTGCTAGCCGGACAGTACAAGAGACCCAGTACTTC. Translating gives CSASRTVQETQYF.

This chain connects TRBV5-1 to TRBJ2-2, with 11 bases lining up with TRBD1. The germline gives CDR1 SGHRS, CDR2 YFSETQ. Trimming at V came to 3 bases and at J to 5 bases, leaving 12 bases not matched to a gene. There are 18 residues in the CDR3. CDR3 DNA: TGCGCCAGCAGCTACCGGGACAGGGGGAAAGGTGTGACCGGGGAGCTGTTTTTT. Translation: CASSYRDRGKGVTGELFF.

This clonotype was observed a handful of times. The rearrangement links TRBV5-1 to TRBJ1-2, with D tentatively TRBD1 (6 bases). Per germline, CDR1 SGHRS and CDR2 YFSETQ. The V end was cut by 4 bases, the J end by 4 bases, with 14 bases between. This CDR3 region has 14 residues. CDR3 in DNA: TGCGCCAGCAGCCCGTGGACAGCTTCCTATGGCTACACCTTC. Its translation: CASSPWTASYGYTF.

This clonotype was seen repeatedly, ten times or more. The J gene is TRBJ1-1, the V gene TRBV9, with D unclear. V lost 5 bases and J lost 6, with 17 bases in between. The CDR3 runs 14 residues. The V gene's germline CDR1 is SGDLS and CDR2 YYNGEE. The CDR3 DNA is TGTGCCAGCAGTCCTCAAGCTATGCGAGCTGAAGCTTTCTTT. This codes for CASSPQAMRAEAFF.

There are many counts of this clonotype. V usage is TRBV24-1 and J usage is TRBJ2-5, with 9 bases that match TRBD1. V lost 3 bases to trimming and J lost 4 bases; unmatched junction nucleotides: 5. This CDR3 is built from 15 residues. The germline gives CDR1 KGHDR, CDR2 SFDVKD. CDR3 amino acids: CATSDTGTGRETQYF. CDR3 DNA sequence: TGTGCCACCAGTGATACCGGGACAGGGAGAGAGACCCAGTACTTC.

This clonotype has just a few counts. In DNA form, the CDR3 reads TGTGCCAGCACCCTAGCGTTAGAGTCCTACGAGCAGTACTTC. Its translation is CASTLALESYEQYF. This rearrangement joins TRBV2 to TRBJ2-7, with D possibly TRBD2 on 6 matching bases. This CDR3 spans 14 amino acids. The germline V gene encodes CDR1 SNHLY and CDR2 FYNNEI. The V and J ends lost 7 bases and 1 base respectively, with 14 bases between them.